The clone carrying this T cell receptor beta chain was found a few times. TCRdb re-analysed the reads in MiXCR, keeping a single row per CDR3 protein. The sample consists of roughly 100,000 distinct CDR3 sequences, about 15% of them appearing once. These data belong to a study of T cell repertoires in cytomegalovirus infection. This CDR3 is built from 14 residues. The V and J ends lost 0 bases and 3 bases respectively, with 8 bases between them. Germline CDR1 is LNHNV and CDR2 is YYDKDF (reference sequence). Material for sequencing was PBMCs. This TCR was recovered from a human donor in good health (CMV status not recorded). Some clones in this sample may be carry-over from other donors' samples. V usage is TRBV15 and J usage is TRBJ2-5, with unresolved D. The CDR3 DNA reads TGTGCCACCAGCAGAGATGCTCAGAAAGAGACCCAGTACTTC. It encodes CATSRDAQKETQYF. Full variable domain (outside the CDR3, taken from reference TRBV15 and TRBJ2-5): DAMVIQNPRYQVTQFGKPVTLSCSQTLNHNVMYWYQQKSSQAPKLLFHYYDKDFNNEADTPDNFQSRRPNTSFCFLDIRSPGLGDTAMYLCATSRDAQKETQYFGPGTRLLVL.